Below are 20 T cell receptor beta chains sequenced from a single sample in a study of beta chain features in type 1 diabetes. Study-level results: All four CD4+ subsets of Type 1 diabetes patients contained TCRB CDR3s that were moderately but significantly shorter.

The isolated RNA, all of it, was reverse transcribed, so expressed TCRB transcripts were what got sequenced. Profiled with immunoSEQ multiplex PCR; TCRdb holds only in-frame clones, not every one. The repertoire includes around 130,000 clones, about 10% of them detected once, and approximately 0.7% sits in the top ten. No antigen has been assigned to these receptors. The specimen sequenced was central memory CD4+ T cells from blood. The receptor source for this set is a man between 25 and 39 years old with type 1 diabetes.

This clone has only a few counts. The same CDR3 arises from other DNA sequences in this sample as well. The rearrangement links TRBV29-1 to TRBJ1-1; D uncertain. Looked up from germline, CDR1 is SQVTM and CDR2 is ANQGSEA. V lost 4 bases and J lost 1, with 7 bases in between. The CDR3 totals 12 residues. CDR3 in amino acids: CSVGGGNTEAFF. The DNA of the CDR3 is TGCAGCGTTGGAGGCGGGAACACTGAAGCTTTCTTT.

The sample holds a few counts of this clone. The chain links TRBV29-1 to TRBJ2-1; TRBD1 agrees at 8 bases. CDR1 is SQVTM and CDR2 is ANQGSEA in the germline V gene. The trim removed 4 bases at V and 0 bases at J, leaving 5 bases unmatched. This CDR3 comprises 15 residues. For the CDR3, the DNA is TGCAGCGTTGCTCCGGGACAGGTCTCCTACAATGAGCAGTTCTTC. It encodes CSVAPGQVSYNEQFF.

A few counts support this clone. The V call is TRBV11-2, the J call TRBJ2-4; D may be TRBD1 (6 bases). This CDR3 has 16 amino acids. V was pared by 2 bases and J by 0 bases, with 11 bases between. The germline CDR1 and CDR2 sequences are SGHAT and FQNNGV. The CDR3 nucleotides read TGTGCCAGCAGCTTATCAGGGGCGATAGCCAAAAACATTCAGTACTTC. It translates to CASSLSGAIAKNIQYF. Drawing the rest from reference TRBV11-2 and TRBJ2-4, the complete variable domain is EAGVAQSPRYKIIEKRQSVAFWCNPISGHATLYWYQQILGQGPKLLIQFQNNGVVDDSQLPKDRFSAERLKGVDSTLKIQPAKLEDSAVYLCASSLSGAIAKNIQYFGAGTRLSVL.

The gene calls are TRBV20-1 and TRBJ2-1, with 8 bases lining up with TRBD2. V lost 6 bases to trimming and J lost 15 bases; unmatched junction nucleotides: 10. CDR3 length equals 11 residues. Germline CDR1 is DFQATT and CDR2 is SNEGSKA (reference sequence). CDR3 protein: CSAKAGDKGFF. CDR3 sequence (DNA): TGCAGTGCCAAAGCGGGGGACAAGGGGTTCTTC.

The chain's CDR3 is CASSPAGLARQETQYF. For the CDR3, the DNA is TGTGCCAGCAGCCCGGCGGGACTAGCGCGCCAAGAGACCCAGTACTTC. This chain links TRBV5-8 with TRBJ2-5, with TRBD2 matching 10 bases. Germline CDR1 SGHTS, CDR2 YDEGEE. This CDR3 is 16 amino acids long. V dropped 4 bases and J dropped 1; count of bases not matched to a gene: 7.

This clone was seen a handful of times. V and J are TRBV6-6 and TRBJ1-2, with D tentatively TRBD1 (6 bases). The V and J ends lost 6 bases and 7 bases respectively, with 18 bases between them. This CDR3 has 14 residues. From germline, CDR1 is MNHNY and CDR2 SVGAGI (reference sequence). The DNA of the CDR3 is TGTGCCAGCAGGAGATCTCCGGGACAAACTGGCTACACCTTC. It is translated as CASRRSPGQTGYTF.

This rearrangement joins TRBV7-2 to TRBJ2-1; D might be TRBD1 (6 bases). Germline-derived CDR1 and CDR2 are SGHTA and FQGNSA. The CDR3 contains 12 residues. The ends were cut back, 5 bases at V and 9 bases at J, with 11 bases in the middle. The DNA for the CDR3 is TGTGCCAGCAGCCCACAGGGATTTGAGCAGTTCTTC. Translation gives CASSPQGFEQFF.

This clone was picked up a small number of times. The same CDR3 can be traced to other DNA sequences in this sample. The rearrangement uses TRBV2 and TRBJ2-3; 8 positions match TRBD1. Germline lookup yields CDR1 SNHLY and CDR2 FYNNEI. The length of the CDR3 is 12 residues. The trim removed 6 bases at V and 4 bases at J, leaving 0 bases unmatched. The CDR3: CASRQGADTQYF. The CDR3 DNA is TGTGCCAGCAGACAGGGGGCAGATACGCAGTATTTT.

The rearrangement uses TRBV18 and TRBJ2-2; 9 nucleotides align to TRBD1. The CDR3 is 16 residues long. Germline V gene sequence: CDR1 KGHSH, CDR2 LQKENI. The V gene end was trimmed by 3 bases and the J gene end by 3 bases; junction bases not matched to a gene: 5. CDR3 nucleotide sequence: TGTGCCAGCTCACCGAGGGGACAGGGATACACCGGGGAGCTGTTTTTT. This gives the protein CASSPRGQGYTGELFF.

The chain joins TRBV14 to TRBJ1-2; the D gene is possibly TRBD1 (6 bases). V was clipped by 1 base and J by 4 bases, with 13 bases between them. Germline loops: CDR1 SGHDN, CDR2 FVKESK. This CDR3 spans 15 amino acids. The CDR3 DNA is TGTGCCAGCAGCCAAGTCGGACAGTCTCTCTATGGCTACACCTTC. This translates into CASSQVGQSLYGYTF.

This clone was counted only a few times. The chain couples TRBV14 to TRBJ2-3; 8 nucleotides line up with TRBD2. Germline CDR1 reads SGHDN; CDR2 reads FVKESK. This CDR3 has 13 amino acids. The J segment lost 12 bases and the V segment lost 4 bases, leaving 9 bases of the junction unmatched. CDR3 sequence (DNA): TGTGCCAGCAGCCCGGGGAGCGGGGGCTCCCAGTATTTT. Amino acid sequence: CASSPGSGGSQYF.

The gene calls are TRBV11-1 and TRBJ1-5; unclear D gene. V was pared by 2 bases and J by 2 bases, with 4 bases between. Germline CDR1 and CDR2: SGHAT and FQDESV (reference sequence). This CDR3 is built from 13 residues. The CDR3 region has the DNA TGTGCCAGCAGCTTATATGGCAATCAGCCCCAGCATTTT. The encoded protein is CASSLYGNQPQHF.

The chain recombines TRBV5-1 with TRBJ2-5, with D uncertain. Per germline, CDR1 SGHRS and CDR2 YFSETQ. The CDR3 is 13 residues long. Deletions cut 4 bases from V and 5 bases from J, with 12 bases between. CDR3 sequence reads: CASSGDNLETQYF. CDR3 sequence (DNA): TGCGCCAGCAGCGGCGACAACTTGGAGACCCAGTACTTC.

This clone occurred a few times. V is TRBV6-6 and J is TRBJ1-2, with 7 nucleotides matching TRBD1. With V trimmed by 8 bases and J by 8 bases, 11 bases remained unmatched. CDR3 length: 13 residues. CDR1 and CDR2 (germline): MNHNY, SVGAGI (reference sequence). CDR3 sequence reads: CASRQGSVVGYTF. Here the CDR3 DNA reads TGTGCCAGCCGACAGGGATCAGTCGTGGGCTACACCTTC.

CDR3 nucleotides: TGTGCCAGCAGGCACAGGTGGGACTTTCAAGAGACCCAGTACTTC. Protein product: CASRHRWDFQETQYF. The chain recombines TRBV7-3 with TRBJ2-5; perhaps TRBD2 as D (6 bases). This CDR3 spans 15 amino acids. In germline, CDR1 is SGHTA, CDR2 FQGTGA. Between the trimmed V and J ends, which lost 6 bases and 2 bases, there was a span of 16 bases.

Ten or more counts support this clone. V gene TRBV19 combines with J gene TRBJ1-5, with D possibly matching TRBD1 (6 bases). Per the germline V gene, CDR1 is LNHDA and CDR2 is SQIVND (reference sequence). Between the trimmed V and J ends, which lost 6 bases and 3 bases, there was a span of 18 bases. CDR3 length: 16 amino acids. This CDR3 reads CASRSGAMLVNQPQHF. The CDR3 DNA reads as TGTGCCAGTAGATCAGGGGCCATGCTTGTCAATCAGCCCCAGCATTTT.

The gene calls are TRBV28 and TRBJ2-3, with 7 bases aligning to TRBD1. The CDR3 consists of 13 residues. Trimming removed 7 bases from V and 4 bases from J; junction bases left unmatched: 5. From germline, CDR1 is MDHEN and CDR2 SYDVKM. The CDR3 sequence is CASTGTAPDTQYF. CDR3 DNA sequence: TGTGCCAGCACTGGGACAGCACCAGATACGCAGTATTTT.

This chain uses TRBV10-3 with TRBJ2-7; 7 bases are a match to TRBD1. With V trimmed by 3 bases and J by 6 bases, 5 bases remained unmatched. There are 13 residues in the CDR3. In germline, CDR1 is ENHRY, CDR2 SYGVKD. The chain's CDR3 is CAISEKTGLEQYF. The CDR3 DNA sequence: TGTGCCATCAGTGAAAAGACAGGGCTCGAGCAGTACTTC.

The CDR3 here is CASSKGQGLGNEQFF. CDR3 nucleotide sequence: TGTGCCAGCAGCAAGGGACAGGGGCTTGGCAATGAGCAGTTCTTC. This chain links TRBV7-8 with TRBJ2-1, with 10 bases aligning to TRBD1. This CDR3 has 15 amino acids. Trimming took 5 bases from V and 6 from J; bases not matched to a gene: 7. Germline CDR1 SGHVS, CDR2 FQNEAQ.

This clone has more than one count but fewer than ten. The V call is TRBV7-2, the J call TRBJ1-2; perhaps TRBD1 as D (5 bases). Germline lookup yields CDR1 SGHTA and CDR2 FQGNSA. The V and J ends lost 4 bases and 4 bases respectively, with 13 bases between them. This CDR3 has 14 amino acids. The CDR3 sequence: CASSSWEGIYGYTF. The CDR3 DNA follows: TGTGCCAGCAGCTCCTGGGAGGGGATCTATGGCTACACCTTC.